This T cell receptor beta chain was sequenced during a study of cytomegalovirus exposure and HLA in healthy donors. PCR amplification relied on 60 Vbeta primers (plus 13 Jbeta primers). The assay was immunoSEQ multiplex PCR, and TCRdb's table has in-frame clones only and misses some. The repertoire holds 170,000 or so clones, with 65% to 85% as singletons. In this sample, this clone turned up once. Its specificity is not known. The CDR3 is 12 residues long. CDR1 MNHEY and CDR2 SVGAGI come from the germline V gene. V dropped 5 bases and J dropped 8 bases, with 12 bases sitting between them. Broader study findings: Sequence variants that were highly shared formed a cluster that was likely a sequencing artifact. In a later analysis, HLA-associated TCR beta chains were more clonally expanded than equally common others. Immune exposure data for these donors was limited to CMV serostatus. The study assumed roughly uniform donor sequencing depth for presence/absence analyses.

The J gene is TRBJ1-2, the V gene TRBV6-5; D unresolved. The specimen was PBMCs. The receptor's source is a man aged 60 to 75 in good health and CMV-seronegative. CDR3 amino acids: CASSPGVSGYTF. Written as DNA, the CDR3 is TGTGCCAGCAGTCCGGGAGTTAGCGGCTACACCTTC.